This record looks at one TCR beta chain sequence and its context. TCR alpha and beta CDR3 regions were amplified from RNA using iRepertoire nested multiplex PCR. TCRdb reanalysed the multiplex PCR reads using MiXCR and keeps one entry per CDR3 protein. The sample shows about 140,000 distinct CDR3 sequences, around 40% of them seen only once. The source of the sample is a study of glioma-infiltrating T cells. In germline, CDR1 is MNHEY, CDR2 SVGEGT. V lost 5 bases to trimming and J lost 4 bases; unmatched junction nucleotides: 14. The CDR3 contains 16 residues. V gene TRBV6-2 or TRBV6-3 combines with J gene TRBJ2-7; TRBD1 aligns across 7 bases. The sequencing input was glioma tissue, nonneoplastic brain tissue, or PBMCs (not recorded which). The TCR was taken from a human donor with low-grade glioma or glioblastoma, undergoing nonglioma brain surgery, or in good health (not recorded which). CDR3 region: CASSTGTAWPRYEQYF. In DNA form, the CDR3 reads TGTGCCAGCAGTACCGGGACAGCCTGGCCGAGGTACGAGCAGTACTTC.